The 24 T cell receptor beta chains in this list originate from one sample, sequenced in a study of T cells in Graves' hyperthyroidism and ophthalmopathy. Amplification of TCR beta CDR3 regions used RNA as the template. First-round RT-PCR of the TCR CDR3 relied on the HTBI primer set. In TCRdb, the multiplex PCR reads were re-called with MiXCR into one record per CDR3 protein. The sample carries about 500,000 distinct CDR3 sequences, 35% to 50% recorded once. Sequenced sample: peripheral blood or thyroid tissue (not recorded which). The receptors shown here come from an adult woman with Graves' disease, either hyperthyroidism or ophthalmopathy (not recorded which).

The V call is TRBV10-3, the J call TRBJ1-4, with 9 bases matching TRBD1. There are 13 residues in the CDR3. The V segment lost 7 bases and the J segment 7 bases; nucleotides outside the gene matches: 4. Germline V gives CDR1 ENHRY, CDR2 SYGVKD. In DNA form, the CDR3 reads TGTGCCATCAAGGACAGGGGCCTTGAAAAACTGTTTTTT. Protein: CAIKDRGLEKLFF.

In its sample, this clonotype was seen many times. The rearrangement joins TRBV5-6 to TRBJ2-6, with 8 bases fitting TRBD1. Unmatched junction bases numbered 14, after V lost 7 bases and J lost 2 bases. CDR3 size: 18 residues. The V gene's germline CDR1 is SGHDT and CDR2 YYEEEE. The CDR3 nucleotides read TGTGCCAGCCAAAGGACAGGGTGGGGGATCGCTGGGGCCAACGTCCTGACTTTC. Its translation: CASQRTGWGIAGANVLTF.

There are a few counts of this clonotype. Possible read error: a much larger clone is one base away. The CDR3 loop reads CASSIGGAETGELFF. The CDR3 DNA reads as TGTGCCAGTAGTATTGGAGGGGCGGAGACCGGGGAGCTGTTTTTT. The V call is TRBV19, the J call TRBJ2-2; D is perhaps TRBD2 (6 bases). Germline CDR1 and CDR2: LNHDA and SQIVND (reference sequence). The CDR3 is 15 residues long. V was cut by 3 bases and J by 5 bases, with 13 bases left in between.

This clonotype was counted a few times. A read error may explain this, as a much larger clone is one base away. The chain recombines TRBV20-1 with TRBJ2-7; tentatively, D is TRBD1 (5 bases). There are 14 residues in the CDR3. Between the trimmed V and J ends, which lost 5 bases and 6 bases, there was a span of 20 bases. Per the germline V gene, CDR1 is DFQATT and CDR2 is SNEGSKA (reference sequence). The CDR3 DNA reads TGCAGTGCTTGGCCCAGACAGTCAACTGCCGAGCAGTACTTC. This translates into CSAWPRQSTAEQYF.

This clonotype was detected many times. V is TRBV5-4 and J is TRBJ1-4, with unresolved D. CDR3 length: 16 amino acids. Trimming stripped 3 bases from V and 5 bases from J, with 17 bases between. Germline-derived CDR1 and CDR2 are SGHNT and YYREEE (reference sequence). The CDR3 region has the DNA TGTGCCAGCAGCTGGGGAACACAGAGCCGGAATGAAAAACTGTTTTTT. The encoded protein is CASSWGTQSRNEKLFF. Together with reference TRBV5-4 and TRBJ1-4, the CDR3 gives the full variable domain: ETGVTQSPTHLIKTRGQQVTLRCSSQSGHNTVSWYQQALGQGPQFIFQYYREEENGRGNFPPRFSGLQFPNYSSELNVNALELDDSALYLCASSWGTQSRNEKLFFGSGTQLSVL.

This clonotype was seen many times. The rearrangement links TRBV28 to TRBJ2-5; D perhaps matches TRBD2 (5 bases). Trimming removed 6 bases from V and 1 base from J, with 6 bases in between. The CDR3 sequence is 12 residues long. Germline V gives CDR1 MDHEN, CDR2 SYDVKM. CDR3 sequence (DNA): TGTGCCAGCAGAAGCGGCCAAGAGACCCAGTACTTC. It translates to CASRSGQETQYF. Complete variable domain (other parts from reference TRBV28 and TRBJ2-5): DVKVTQSSRYLVKRTGEKVFLECVQDMDHENMFWYRQDPGLGLRLIYFSYDVKMKEKGDIPEGYSVSREKKERFSLILESASTNQTSMYLCASRSGQETQYFGPGTRLLVL.

This chain uses TRBV7-9 with TRBJ2-7; a weak D match, TRBD1 (6 bases). V was cut by 6 bases and J by 0 bases, with 12 bases left in between. The CDR3 length is 14 residues. Germline CDR1 SEHNR, CDR2 FQNEAQ (reference sequence). The CDR3: CASRDGQSSYEQYF. DNA of the CDR3: TGTGCCAGCAGGGATGGACAGAGCTCCTACGAGCAGTACTTC.

The V gene is TRBV19, the J gene TRBJ1-2, with D maybe TRBD1 (5 bases). Germline CDR1 reads LNHDA; CDR2 reads SQIVND (reference sequence). V lost 2 bases and J 5 bases, leaving 15 bases between the germline ends. This CDR3 has 15 amino acids. The CDR3 sequence: CASSITTASMYGYTF. CDR3 sequence (DNA): TGTGCCAGTAGTATAACGACAGCCAGTATGTATGGCTACACCTTC.

V is TRBV9 and J is TRBJ1-6; 8 nucleotides match TRBD1. V lost 3 bases and J lost 7; bases outside the gene matches: 6. Germline V lookup: CDR1 SGDLS, CDR2 YYNGEE. CDR3 length: 15 residues. DNA for the CDR3: TGTGCCAGCAGCGCCCAATCAGGGGGCAATTCACCCCTCCACTTT. Encoded protein: CASSAQSGGNSPLHF.

This clonotype was seen at least ten times. The genes are TRBV2 and TRBJ1-5; D is ambiguous. CDR3 length: 14 amino acids. Deletions cut 7 bases from V and 5 bases from J, with 15 bases between. Germline CDR1 is SNHLY and CDR2 is FYNNEI. The CDR3 DNA reads TGTGCCAGCAATGGGAGGGCGAGGGATCAGCCCCAGCATTTT. It specifies CASNGRARDQPQHF. Full variable domain (rest looked up from reference TRBV2 and TRBJ1-5): EPEVTQTPSHQVTQMGQEVILRCVPISNHLYFYWYRQILGQKVEFLVSFYNNEISEKSEIFDDQFSVERPDGSNFTLKIRSTKLEDSAMYFCASNGRARDQPQHFGDGTRLSIL.

This clonotype was counted ten times or more. The chain combines TRBV7-9 with TRBJ1-2; tentative D call: TRBD1 (6 bases). CDR1 and CDR2 (germline): SEHNR, FQNEAQ (reference sequence). CDR3 size: 14 residues. The V and J ends lost 6 bases and 2 bases respectively, with 13 bases between them. The CDR3 bases are TGTGCCAGCAGTAGGGACATTTTAAACTATGGCTACACCTTC. Protein product: CASSRDILNYGYTF.

With respect to this clonotype: A read error is likely, as this CDR3 ends without the conserved phenylalanine or tryptophan. The chain recombines TRBV14 with TRBJ2-7, with D unclear. Germline V CDR1 and CDR2: SGHDN, FVKESK. Between the trimmed V and J ends, which lost 3 bases and 3 bases, there was a span of 3 bases. This CDR3 is 11 amino acids long. CDR3: CASSQFYEQYS. CDR3 bases: TGTGCCAGCAGCCAGTTCTACGAGCAGTACTCC.

This clonotype appeared once. J is TRBJ2-5 and V is TRBV12-3 or TRBV12-4; TRBD1 agrees at 9 bases. This CDR3 spans 13 amino acids. V lost 5 bases to trimming and J lost 6 bases; unmatched junction nucleotides: 4. The CDR3 sequence: CASSQDRGKTQYF. In DNA, the CDR3 is TGTGCCAGCAGTCAAGACAGGGGGAAGACCCAGTACTTC.

This clonotype occurred many times. The chain combines TRBV29-1 with TRBJ2-7, with TRBD2 identical over 8 bases. Unmatched junction bases numbered 8, after V lost 6 bases and J lost 1 base. The CDR3 has 14 amino acids. Germline V lookup: CDR1 SQVTM, CDR2 ANQGSEA. The CDR3 sequence is CSVLYVAGSYEQYF. DNA of the CDR3: TGCAGCGTCCTTTACGTAGCGGGATCCTACGAGCAGTACTTC.

The chain employs TRBV29-1 and TRBJ1-1, with 12 bases identical to TRBD1. V shed 7 bases, J shed 0 bases, and the junction held 3 bases outside the gene matches. Germline CDR1 and CDR2: SQVTM and ANQGSEA. The CDR3 spans 14 residues. CDR3 sequence reads: CSAGTGGMNTEAFF. As DNA, the CDR3 is TGCAGCGCTGGGACAGGGGGCATGAACACTGAAGCTTTCTTT.

This chain's CDR3 is CASSSGWAYYSNQPQHF. CDR3 DNA: TGTGCCAGCAGCTCCGGGTGGGCCTACTATAGCAATCAGCCCCAGCATTTT. The rearrangement links TRBV7-8 to TRBJ1-5; D not certain. V was cut by 4 bases and J by 0 bases, with 16 bases left in between. The CDR3 totals 17 residues. Germline V gives CDR1 SGHVS, CDR2 FQNEAQ.

The chain is built from TRBV20-1 and TRBJ1-3, with a weak D call TRBD1 (6 bases). V lost 5 bases and J 0 bases, leaving 8 bases between the germline ends. The CDR3 runs 13 residues. Germline V gene lookup returns CDR1 DFQATT and CDR2 SNEGSKA (reference sequence). Written as DNA, the CDR3 is TGCAGTGCTGGACAGAACTCTGGAAACACCATATATTTT. Translated: CSAGQNSGNTIYF.

CDR3 coding DNA: TGTGCCAGCAGCCAAGACGGAGGACAGATCTACGAGCAGTACTTC. Protein: CASSQDGGQIYEQYF. The chain links TRBV3-1 to TRBJ2-7; a weak D match, TRBD1 (6 bases). This CDR3 comprises 15 residues. The V end lost 0 bases, the J end lost 3 bases, and 12 bases lay between the germline ends. The germline gives CDR1 LGHDT, CDR2 YNNKEL (reference sequence).

Many counts were recorded for this clonotype. The chain couples TRBV6-2 or TRBV6-3 to TRBJ2-7; D is perhaps TRBD1 or TRBD2 (5 bases each). The CDR3 covers 13 residues. The germline V gene encodes CDR1 MNHEY and CDR2 SVGEGT. V lost 6 bases to trimming and J lost 1 base, with 10 bases between them. CDR3 DNA: TGTGCCAGCAGCCGTGAGGGGTCCTACGAGCAGTACTTC. This gives the protein CASSREGSYEQYF.

This clonotype was seen ten or more times. This chain joins TRBV5-1 and TRBJ2-5; D uncertain. The germline CDR1 and CDR2 sequences are SGHRS and YFSETQ. This CDR3 is 14 amino acids long. V dropped 0 bases and J dropped 5 bases, with 11 bases sitting between them. The CDR3 DNA is TGCGCCAGCAGCTTGGTAGGCAGGCTTGAGACCCAGTACTTC. Protein product: CASSLVGRLETQYF.

The J gene is TRBJ2-5, the V gene TRBV12-3 or TRBV12-4, with TRBD2 as a possible D gene (6 bases). V lost 6 bases and J lost 5, with 16 bases in between. This CDR3 region has 14 residues. DNA for the CDR3: TGTGCCAGCAGACCCTCAGGGAGGCCCGAGACCCAGTACTTC. Translation gives CASRPSGRPETQYF.

This chain links TRBV20-1 with TRBJ1-1; D perhaps matches TRBD1 (5 bases). The CDR3 has 14 amino acids. The germline gives CDR1 DFQATT, CDR2 SNEGSKA (reference sequence). The V gene lost 4 bases and the J gene lost 12 bases, with 24 bases spanning the gap. The CDR3 reads CSAIAIRDGSFTFF. In DNA form, the CDR3 reads TGCAGTGCTATTGCGATCCGGGACGGATCTTTCACTTTCTTT.

The rearrangement joins TRBV29-1 to TRBJ1-2, with a tentative D call TRBD1 (5 bases). The CDR3 length is 15 residues. The germline V gene encodes CDR1 SQVTM and CDR2 ANQGSEA. V was trimmed by 0 bases and J by 6 bases, leaving 17 bases between them. Written as DNA, the CDR3 is TGCAGCGTTGAAGATCCCCAGGGACCCATGAATGGCTACACCTTC. It codes for CSVEDPQGPMNGYTF.

The J gene is TRBJ1-2, the V gene TRBV7-2; D gene uncertain. This CDR3 spans 14 amino acids. The V end lost 1 base, the J end lost 8 bases, and 14 bases lay between the germline ends. From germline, CDR1 is SGHTA and CDR2 FQGNSA. DNA of the CDR3: TGTGCCAGCAGCTTAGTGGGTAGCGCCCTAGGCTACACCTTC. This encodes CASSLVGSALGYTF.